This T cell receptor (beta chain) appears in the sequencing data of a study of shared clonotypes between healthy human individuals. The study's findings and limits: Sharing across several donors was seen in 4.5% to 6.5% of naive CD4 clonotypes. When compared with the clonotypes that were shared by all four sorted-subset donors, the non-shared clonotypes turned out to have lower generation probabilities.

With regard to this clone: Its antigen remains unidentified.

The germline V gene encodes CDR1 SGHDN and CDR2 FVKESK. V was pared by 2 bases and J by 6 bases, with 14 bases between. CDR3 size: 15 residues. Measured with immunoSEQ multiplex PCR; TCRdb has only the in-frame clones, and not every one. The sample yields around 750,000 clones, 74% seen once. Input material: memory CD4+ T cells sorted from blood. As for subset: CD45RA-negative fraction. This clonotype was sampled from a woman in her twenties or thirties in good health. V usage is TRBV14 and J usage is TRBJ2-1; no firm D call. The CDR3 here is CASSQIGSAANEQFF. The CDR3, as DNA: TGTGCCAGCAGCCAAATTGGCTCAGCCGCCAATGAGCAGTTCTTC.